The 29 T cell receptor beta chains below were found in one sample sequenced in a study of beta chain features in type 1 diabetes. General study results and limits: Shortening that was moderate but significant affected the TCRB CDR3s of Type 1 diabetes patients in all four CD4+ subsets.

No antigen has been identified for these receptors. Expressed TCRB transcripts were sequenced, since all the RNA that had been isolated was reverse transcribed. Clones were read by immunoSEQ multiplex PCR, and TCRdb kept only the in-frame ones, dropping some. Of over 650,000 clones in the sample, more than 13% were seen once. Sequences were obtained from naive CD4+ T cells from blood. The receptors stem from a man aged 18 to 35 with type 1 diabetes.

There are a few counts of this clone. The chain recombines TRBV7-9 with TRBJ2-1; D assignment may be TRBD1 or TRBD2 (5 bases each). The CDR3 runs 19 residues. Germline CDR1 reads SEHNR; CDR2 reads FQNEAQ (reference sequence). V dropped 7 bases and J dropped 5 bases, with 30 bases sitting between them. CDR3: CASTPGNWAGPTSNNEQFF. DNA of the CDR3: TGTGCCAGCACTCCAGGGAACTGGGCGGGTCCGACTTCCAACAATGAGCAGTTCTTC.

This clone showed up just a few times. V gene TRBV7-9 combines with J gene TRBJ2-1; the D call may be TRBD1 or TRBD2 (5 bases each). The CDR3 length is 14 residues. Trimming cost V 3 bases and J 10 bases, with 16 bases left between them. Germline CDR1 and CDR2: SEHNR and FQNEAQ (reference sequence). CDR3 region: CASSFGTSSEEQFF. CDR3 coding DNA: TGTGCCAGCAGCTTTGGGACCTCCTCAGAGGAGCAGTTCTTC.

V usage is TRBV25-1 and J usage is TRBJ1-1, with D possibly matching TRBD1 (6 bases). Germline CDR1 MGHDK, CDR2 SYGVNS. This CDR3 has 17 residues. With 10 bases removed from V and 1 base from J, the gap between germline ends came to 25 bases. The CDR3 DNA is TGTGCCACCTCCGGGGGCAGGCCAACAGCGGGGAACACTGAAGCTTTCTTT. Translation gives CATSGGRPTAGNTEAFF.

CDR3 sequence (DNA): TGTGCCAGCAGTGAATGGGGAGCAAACACTGAAGCTTTCTTT. Translating gives CASSEWGANTEAFF. The chain carries TRBV2 and TRBJ1-1; D gene ambiguous. The CDR3 consists of 14 residues. V was trimmed by 2 bases and J by 2 bases, leaving 9 bases between them. Germline V lookup: CDR1 SNHLY, CDR2 FYNNEI. The variable domain in full, completed from reference TRBV2 and TRBJ1-1, reads EPEVTQTPSHQVTQMGQEVILRCVPISNHLYFYWYRQILGQKVEFLVSFYNNEISEKSEIFDDQFSVERPDGSNFTLKIRSTKLEDSAMYFCASSEWGANTEAFFGQGTRLTVV.

The CDR3 bases are TGTGCCAGCAGCCTCGTATCCGGCTACACCTTC. As protein: CASSLVSGYTF. This chain connects TRBV6-1 to TRBJ1-2; D is unclear. The length of the CDR3 is 11 residues. The V gene's germline CDR1 is MNHNS and CDR2 SASEGT. V was clipped by 6 bases and J by 8 bases, with 10 bases between them.

This sequence joins TRBV5-1 and TRBJ2-5, with TRBD1 matching over 9 bases. J gave up 2 bases and V 4 bases, and 6 bases lay outside the gene matches. CDR1 is SGHRS and CDR2 is YFSETQ in the germline V gene. There are 15 residues in the CDR3. CDR3 in DNA: TGCGCCAGCAGCCTGGGACAGGGCCCTCAAGAGACCCAGTACTTC. Amino acids: CASSLGQGPQETQYF.

V is TRBV9 and J is TRBJ2-4; a possible D gene is TRBD1 (5 bases). The CDR3 covers 15 residues. Trimming took off 0 bases at V and 12 bases at J, with 19 bases between the two ends. Germline loops: CDR1 SGDLS, CDR2 YYNGEE. The chain's CDR3 is CASSVGGRTQGSQYF. The DNA of the CDR3 is TGTGCCAGCAGCGTAGGGGGCCGCACCCAAGGTTCTCAGTACTTC.

This chain connects TRBV11-2 to TRBJ2-1, with D possibly matching TRBD2 (5 bases). The germline gives CDR1 SGHAT, CDR2 FQNNGV. There are 12 residues in the CDR3. V was trimmed by 5 bases and J by 9 bases, leaving 11 bases between them. CDR3 in DNA: TGTGCCAGCAGCCTCCCTCGGGGTGAGCAGTTCTTC. It encodes CASSLPRGEQFF. Drawing the rest from reference TRBV11-2 and TRBJ2-1, the complete variable domain is EAGVAQSPRYKIIEKRQSVAFWCNPISGHATLYWYQQILGQGPKLLIQFQNNGVVDDSQLPKDRFSAERLKGVDSTLKIQPAKLEDSAVYLCASSLPRGEQFFGPGTRLTVL.

This chain connects TRBV30 to TRBJ1-5; D gene ambiguous. With 0 bases removed from V and 9 bases from J, the gap between germline ends came to 12 bases. This CDR3 contains 13 residues. The germline V gene encodes CDR1 GTSNPN and CDR2 SVGIG (reference sequence). CDR3 in amino acids: CAWSVGNTMPQHF. The CDR3 DNA reads as TGTGCCTGGAGTGTTGGAAATACGATGCCCCAGCATTTT.

This clone was seen a few times. The chain combines TRBV30 with TRBJ1-2; 7 nucleotides align to TRBD1. Germline assignment: CDR1 GTSNPN and CDR2 SVGIG (reference sequence). The CDR3 totals 13 residues. J lost 1 base, V lost 8 bases, and 7 bases had no gene match. This chain's CDR3 is CARGRDSNYGYTF. CDR3 nucleotides: TGTGCCAGGGGTCGGGACAGTAACTATGGCTACACCTTC. Complete variable domain (other parts from reference TRBV30 and TRBJ1-2): SQTIHQWPATLVQPVGSPLSLECTVEGTSNPNLYWYRQAAGRGLQLLFYSVGIGQISSEVPQNLSASRPQDRQFILSSKKLLLSDSGFYLCARGRDSNYGYTFGSGTRLTVV.

This chain uses TRBV29-1 with TRBJ2-1; D is unclear. Germline lookup yields CDR1 SQVTM and CDR2 ANQGSEA. V lost 6 bases, J lost 7 bases, and 7 bases lay in between. CDR3 length: 10 amino acids. CDR3: CSVGVNEQFF. For the CDR3, the DNA is TGCAGCGTGGGCGTAAATGAGCAGTTCTTC.

This chain links TRBV20-1 with TRBJ2-3, with D unresolved. Germline assignment: CDR1 DFQATT and CDR2 SNEGSKA (reference sequence). CDR3 size: 9 residues. The DNA for the CDR3 is TGCAGCGCCAAAGATACGCAGTATTTT. The encoded protein is CSAKDTQYF.

This clone showed up just a few times. In the same sample, other DNA sequences code for this CDR3. The chain carries TRBV20-1 and TRBJ2-2; D ambiguous. The CDR3 extends over 11 amino acids. Trimming cost V 1 base and J 5 bases, with 2 bases left between them. The germline gives CDR1 DFQATT, CDR2 SNEGSKA (reference sequence). The DNA for the CDR3 is TGCAGTGCTAGAGTTACCGGGGAGCTGTTTTTT. Protein: CSARVTGELFF.

This rearrangement joins TRBV6-1 to TRBJ1-5, with D unresolved. Germline V lookup: CDR1 MNHNS, CDR2 SASEGT. Trimming stripped 5 bases from V and 4 bases from J, with 15 bases between. The CDR3 runs 15 residues. CDR3 loop: CASSITLSVNQPQHF. CDR3 DNA: TGTGCCAGCAGTATTACCCTCAGCGTAAATCAGCCCCAGCATTTT.

The V gene is TRBV5-1, the J gene TRBJ1-4; TRBD1 is a possible D gene (5 bases). Germline CDR1 and CDR2: SGHRS and YFSETQ. The V end lost 1 base, the J end lost 5 bases, and 12 bases lay between the germline ends. The CDR3 length is 15 residues. CDR3 DNA sequence: TGCGCCAGCAGCTTGCCGGGGCGGCGGAATGAAAAACTGTTTTTT. Translating gives CASSLPGRRNEKLFF.

There are a few counts of this clone. The chain uses TRBV5-1 and TRBJ2-7; D ambiguous. Trimming removed 4 bases at V and 3 bases at J, with 14 bases between. Looked up from germline, CDR1 is SGHRS and CDR2 is YFSETQ. The CDR3 extends over 14 amino acids. The CDR3 here is CASSQDPDGYEQYF. In DNA form, the CDR3 reads TGCGCCAGCAGCCAAGACCCTGACGGCTACGAGCAGTACTTC. The full variable domain, its missing parts supplied by reference TRBV5-1 and TRBJ2-7, is KAGVTQTPRYLIKTRGQQVTLSCSPISGHRSVSWYQQTPGQGLQFLFEYFSETQRNKGNFPGRFSGRQFSNSRSEMNVSTLELGDSALYLCASSQDPDGYEQYFGPGTRLTVT.

This rearrangement joins TRBV7-9 to TRBJ1-3; 8 bases align to TRBD1. Trimming cost V 5 bases and J 4 bases; bases outside gene matches: 7. In germline, CDR1 is SEHNR, CDR2 FQNEAQ (reference sequence). The CDR3 extends over 15 amino acids. The CDR3 DNA reads TGTGCCAGCAGCCCTCAGGGGGCTTTGGGAAACACCATATATTTT. Its translation is CASSPQGALGNTIYF. Combining the CDR3 with reference TRBV7-9 and TRBJ1-3 gives the whole variable domain DTGVSQNPRHKITKRGQNVTFRCDPISEHNRLYWYRQTLGQGPEFLTYFQNEAQLEKSRLLSDRFSAERPKGSFSTLEIQRTEQGDSAMYLCASSPQGALGNTIYFGEGSWLTVV.

In this sample, this clone turned up a few times. J is TRBJ2-3 and V is TRBV10-2; weak D call: TRBD2 (6 bases). Trimming left V 3 bases short and J 2 bases short, with 12 bases between. This CDR3 region has 15 residues. The V gene's germline CDR1 is WSHSY and CDR2 SAAADI. In DNA, the CDR3 is TGCGCCAGCAGTGATCTTGCGGGATTCACAGATACGCAGTATTTT. Translating it yields CASSDLAGFTDTQYF.

This clone was picked up a small number of times. This sequence joins TRBV5-4 and TRBJ1-2; 7 bases are shared with TRBD1. The CDR3 is 14 amino acids. After removal of 4 bases from V and 6 bases from J, the junction contained 9 bases not matched to a gene. Germline CDR1 SGHNT, CDR2 YYREEE (reference sequence). Here the CDR3 reads CASSPPQGINGYTF. In DNA form, the CDR3 reads TGTGCCAGCAGCCCTCCACAGGGGATCAATGGCTACACCTTC.

This rearrangement joins TRBV28 to TRBJ1-1, with D unresolved. Germline CDR1 and CDR2: MDHEN and SYDVKM. V dropped 5 bases and J dropped 4 bases, with 11 bases sitting between them. CDR3 length: 13 amino acids. The CDR3 spells CASSTPGSTEAFF. The CDR3 nucleotides read TGTGCCAGCAGTACCCCCGGGAGCACTGAAGCTTTCTTT.

This chain connects TRBV30 to TRBJ2-2; 9 bases match TRBD1. CDR1 GTSNPN and CDR2 SVGIG come from the germline V gene (reference sequence). The CDR3 is made up of 17 amino acids. Losses at the gene ends were 1 base for V and 1 base for J; bases not matched to a gene: 7. The CDR3 sequence is CAWSAPGDRVNTGELFF. CDR3 DNA: TGTGCCTGGAGTGCTCCCGGGGACAGGGTGAACACCGGGGAGCTGTTTTTT.

This clone was observed a handful of times. The chain employs TRBV30 and TRBJ2-7; TRBD1 matches 8 bases. The CDR3 has 11 amino acids. Per the germline V gene, CDR1 is GTSNPN and CDR2 is SVGIG (reference sequence). Unmatched junction bases numbered 6, after V lost 8 bases and J lost 6 bases. CDR3 amino acids: CAGGTGSEQYF. DNA of the CDR3: TGTGCCGGCGGGACAGGTTCCGAGCAGTACTTC.

This clone was counted a few times. This sequence joins TRBV5-6 and TRBJ1-1; the D is unclear. Germline V gene data show CDR1 as SGHDT and CDR2 as YYEEEE. V lost 2 bases to trimming and J lost 4 bases, with 9 bases between them. This CDR3 has 13 residues. The CDR3 sequence: CASSLKGGTEAFF. DNA for the CDR3: TGTGCCAGCAGCTTAAAAGGTGGCACTGAAGCTTTCTTT.

This clone was seen a few times. The chain joins TRBV12-1 to TRBJ2-5. TRBV12-1 is shown as a pseudogene. The CDR3 has 15 residues. CDR3: CASSSVEEGGETQYF. The CDR3 DNA is TGTGCCAGCAGCTCCGTGGAGGAGGGGGGAGAGACCCAGTACTTC.

The J gene is TRBJ1-1, the V gene TRBV30; 10 positions agree with TRBD1. Trimming at V came to 5 bases and at J to 8 bases, leaving 8 bases not matched to a gene. Looked up from germline, CDR1 is GTSNPN and CDR2 is SVGIG (reference sequence). CDR3 size: 13 residues. The CDR3 protein is CAWSGQGWLEAFF. The CDR3 coding sequence is TGTGCCTGGTCGGGACAGGGGTGGTTAGAAGCTTTCTTT.

This clone was detected only a few times. The chain recombines TRBV4-3 with TRBJ2-5; 9 bases fit TRBD2. The germline V gene has CDR1 LGHNA and CDR2 YSLEER. Losses at the gene ends were 0 bases for V and 4 bases for J; bases not matched to a gene: 6. This CDR3 has 16 amino acids. CDR3 region: CASSQEGGGVRETQYF. Written as DNA, the CDR3 is TGCGCCAGCAGCCAAGAAGGCGGGGGGGTGAGAGAGACCCAGTACTTC.

V is TRBV6-5 and J is TRBJ1-5; no clear D gene. Between the trimmed V and J ends, which lost 0 bases and 6 bases, there was a span of 6 bases. There are 13 residues in the CDR3. Germline values: CDR1 MNHEY, CDR2 SVGAGI. The CDR3 loop is CASSYSNRQPQHF. In DNA, the CDR3 is TGTGCCAGCAGTTACTCGAATCGTCAGCCCCAGCATTTT.

The chain is built from TRBV29-1 and TRBJ2-5; D uncertain. V was shortened by 5 bases and J by 5 bases, with 9 bases between the two germline ends. The length of the CDR3 is 11 residues. Germline V gene data show CDR1 as SQVTM and CDR2 as ANQGSEA. CDR3 in amino acids: CSVRMGETQYF. In DNA form, the CDR3 reads TGCAGCGTTCGAATGGGGGAGACCCAGTACTTC.

The chain has TRBV4-1 and TRBJ1-5, with D maybe TRBD1 (5 bases). The CDR3 totals 16 residues. Per germline, CDR1 MGHRA and CDR2 YSYEKL. The V end lost 2 bases, the J end lost 10 bases, and 21 bases lay between the germline ends. This CDR3 reads CASSQRAGAGGEPQHF. In DNA form, the CDR3 reads TGCGCCAGCAGCCAACGAGCTGGGGCCGGGGGGGAACCCCAGCATTTT.